This T cell receptor (beta chain) was captured in a study of tumor-infiltrating lymphocytes in primary liver carcinoma. For each extraction, RNA and DNA were obtained together from around 20-30 mg of unsorted bulk tissue. Details on this clonotype: The junction and the germline gene differ at one end; a read error may be behind it.

TCR beta cDNA was made from roughly 450 ng total RNA with a constant-region primer. Construction of TCR beta libraries relied on three successive nested multiplex PCR rounds employing slightly modified ARM-PCR. TRBV1-TRBV30 forward primers paired with a C-beta reverse primer were used in the first two PCR rounds, which ran about 11 cycles each. Each CDR3 protein is one row after TCRdb ran MiXCR on the multiplex PCR reads. Among about 120,000 distinct CDR3 sequences listed, under 70% were seen once. The CDR3 has 20 amino acids. Per germline, CDR1 GTSNPN and CDR2 SVGIG (reference sequence). The receptor comes from a woman in her fifties or sixties with primary liver carcinoma and hepatitis B virus infection. The V and J genes are TRBV30 and TRBJ2-6, with D perhaps matching TRBD1 or TRBD2 (6 bases each). The sample consisted of tumor-adjacent normal liver tissue. CDR3: CAWSGGWGKTGHLGVNVLTF. The CDR3 DNA reads TGTGCCTGGAGCGGGGGCTGGGGTAAGACAGGCCATCTTGGGGTCAACGTCCTGACTTTC. Using reference TRBV30 and TRBJ2-6 for the parts outside the CDR3, the full variable domain is SQTIHQWPATLVQPVGSPLSLECTVEGTSNPNLYWYRQAAGRGLQLLFYSVGIGQISSEVPQNLSASRPQDRQFILSSKKLLLSDSGFYLCAWSGGWGKTGHLGVNVLTFGAGSRLTVL.